The 17 T cell receptor beta chains listed next were all sequenced from one sample in a study of neoadjuvant anti-PD-1 for oral cavity cancer. The repertoire was sequenced with immunoSEQ multiplex PCR; TCRdb's copy has only in-frame clones and lacks some. Here the sample spans roughly 9,600 clones, about 69% being singletons. Documented time point: after neoadjuvant nivolumab, at surgical resection. The sample was PBMCs, taken after nivolumab (anti-PD-1) treatment. The receptors come from a person aged 35-79 years with oral cavity squamous cell carcinoma.

This clone was seen a few times. V is TRBV19 and J is TRBJ2-2; D is perhaps TRBD1 or TRBD2 (6 bases each). Germline V lookup: CDR1 LNHDA, CDR2 SQIVND (reference sequence). The CDR3 length is 17 residues. V lost 7 bases and J 0 bases, leaving 18 bases between the germline ends. The CDR3 nucleotides read TGTGCCAGTACCACCCGGGGGCTAGCCGCGAACACCGGGGAGCTGTTTTTT. Its translation: CASTTRGLAANTGELFF.

This rearrangement joins TRBV7-9 to TRBJ2-5; 10 bases are shared with TRBD2. CDR3 length equals 18 residues. V trimming: 5 bases; J trimming: 6 bases; junction bases outside the gene matches: 18. The germline V gene encodes CDR1 SEHNR and CDR2 FQNEAQ (reference sequence). The CDR3 DNA follows: TGTGCCAGCAGCCCCCCTCGCCGCCTAGCGGGGGCCCGGAAGACCCAGTACTTC. It translates to CASSPPRRLAGARKTQYF.

The chain combines TRBV11-3 with TRBJ2-1, with 9 nucleotides matching TRBD1. This CDR3 has 14 residues. Germline CDR1 and CDR2: SGHNT and YENEEA. After removal of 5 bases from V and 4 bases from J, the junction contained 3 bases not matched to a gene. The CDR3 reads CASSPGTGYNEQFF. The CDR3 nucleotides read TGTGCCAGCAGCCCGGGGACAGGGTACAATGAGCAGTTCTTC.

The CDR3 here is CATSRDGVGTLAGNTIYF. CDR3 nucleotide sequence: TGTGCCACCAGCAGAGATGGGGTAGGGACTCTGGCTGGAAACACCATATATTTT. The chain carries TRBV15 and TRBJ1-3, with D possibly matching TRBD1 (5 bases). V lost 0 bases to trimming and J lost 2 bases, with 17 bases between them. CDR3 length: 18 residues. Per germline, CDR1 LNHNV and CDR2 YYDKDF (reference sequence).

CDR3 region: CASSPQGRVGFSPLHF. As DNA, the CDR3 is TGTGCCAGCAGTCCCCAGGGCAGGGTCGGGTTTTCACCCCTCCACTTT. The V call is TRBV27, the J call TRBJ1-6; TRBD1 might be the D (5 bases). Trimming shortened V by 5 bases and J by 9 bases, and 20 bases separated the two germline ends. The CDR3 has 16 amino acids. CDR1 is MNHEY and CDR2 is SMNVEV in the germline V gene (reference sequence).

The chain combines TRBV6-5 with TRBJ2-7; D gene ambiguous. Per the germline V gene, CDR1 is MNHEY and CDR2 is SVGAGI. V was clipped by 4 bases and J by 0 bases, with 7 bases between them. The CDR3 sequence is 13 residues long. In DNA, the CDR3 is TGTGCCAGCAGTTCGCCAGTCTCCTACGAGCAGTACTTC. Its translation: CASSSPVSYEQYF.

This clone has a handful of counts. The CDR3 here is CASGLGQGSAGELFF. The DNA for the CDR3 is TGTGCTAGTGGTTTAGGGCAGGGGAGCGCCGGGGAGCTGTTTTTT. V usage is TRBV12-5 and J usage is TRBJ2-2; tentatively, D is TRBD1 (6 bases). In germline, CDR1 is LGHNT, CDR2 FRNRAP. The CDR3 covers 15 residues. V was cut by 3 bases and J by 6 bases, with 14 bases left in between.

This chain connects TRBV25-1 to TRBJ2-5; 15 nucleotides agree with TRBD2. The CDR3 extends over 18 amino acids. Germline CDR1 MGHDK, CDR2 SYGVNS. The V segment lost 6 bases and the J segment 7 bases; nucleotides outside the gene matches: 15. CDR3 DNA: TGTGCCAGCAGACCGGGACTAGCGGGGGGCCTACGGGTGGGGACCCAGTACTTC. This encodes CASRPGLAGGLRVGTQYF.

In this sample, this clone turned up once. The chain has TRBV14 and TRBJ1-2; D uncertain. Trimming shortened V by 1 base and J by 2 bases, and 5 bases separated the two germline ends. Germline values: CDR1 SGHDN, CDR2 FVKESK. The length of the CDR3 is 13 residues. CDR3: CASSQGINYGYTF. Here the CDR3 DNA reads TGTGCCAGCAGCCAAGGGATCAACTATGGCTACACCTTC. The full variable domain, rest sourced from reference TRBV14 and TRBJ1-2, is EAGVTQFPSHSVIEKGQTVTLRCDPISGHDNLYWYRRVMGKEIKFLLHFVKESKQDESGMPNNRFLAERTGGTYSTLKVQPAELEDSGVYFCASSQGINYGYTFGSGTRLTVV.

The chain joins TRBV5-1 to TRBJ2-3, with D unresolved. The CDR3 runs 15 residues. V shed 4 bases and J shed 0 bases, with 12 bases lying between them. CDR1 and CDR2 from the germline V gene are SGHRS and YFSETQ. The CDR3 DNA reads TGCGCCAGCAGCCGACGCGGCGGTAGCACAGATACGCAGTATTTT. Translating it yields CASSRRGGSTDTQYF. Supplemented by reference TRBV5-1 and TRBJ2-3, the full variable domain reads KAGVTQTPRYLIKTRGQQVTLSCSPISGHRSVSWYQQTPGQGLQFLFEYFSETQRNKGNFPGRFSGRQFSNSRSEMNVSTLELGDSALYLCASSRRGGSTDTQYFGPGTRLTVL.

The chain links TRBV10-1 to TRBJ2-7; possibly TRBD2 for D (6 bases). Germline values: CDR1 WNHNN, CDR2 SYGVQD (reference sequence). Trimming cost V 11 bases and J 4 bases, with 15 bases left between them. This CDR3 contains 12 residues. DNA for the CDR3: TGCGCCCACCGACTCGCGGGGTACGAGCAGTACTTC. This gives the protein CAHRLAGYEQYF.

This chain joins TRBV6-1 and TRBJ1-3; D gene unclear. CDR1 and CDR2 from the germline V gene are MNHNS and SASEGT. The CDR3 extends over 14 amino acids. The V end was cut by 4 bases, the J end by 4 bases, with 11 bases between. CDR3 nucleotide sequence: TGTGCCAGCAGTGTGGACCCGGGGGGAAACACCATATATTTT. Encoded protein: CASSVDPGGNTIYF.

The chain uses TRBV7-2 and TRBJ1-1; possible D gene TRBD1, 6 bases. The germline V and J ends were trimmed by 5 bases and 2 bases, with 12 bases remaining between them. From germline, CDR1 is SGHTA and CDR2 FQGNSA. CDR3 length: 14 amino acids. The CDR3 DNA is TGTGCCAGCAGCCATACAGGGTTTAACACTGAAGCTTTCTTT. The encoded protein is CASSHTGFNTEAFF.

CDR3 sequence reads: CASSFMTSPGELFF. As DNA, the CDR3 is TGCGCCAGCAGCTTCATGACTAGCCCCGGGGAGCTGTTTTTT. This rearrangement joins TRBV5-1 to TRBJ2-2; 7 nucleotides match TRBD2. The CDR3 runs 14 residues. Germline loops: CDR1 SGHRS, CDR2 YFSETQ. J gave up 6 bases and V 2 bases, and 4 bases lay outside the gene matches.

V gene TRBV6-1 combines with J gene TRBJ2-3; 9 bases align to TRBD2. This CDR3 spans 15 amino acids. J was trimmed by 8 bases and V by 6 bases; bases with no gene match: 12. Per the germline V gene, CDR1 is MNHNS and CDR2 is SASEGT. CDR3: CASRGLAGPSVTQYF. The CDR3 coding sequence is TGTGCCAGCAGAGGGCTAGCGGGGCCCTCGGTTACGCAGTATTTT.

V and J are TRBV9 and TRBJ1-3; D is ambiguous. Trimming pared 0 bases from V and 0 bases from J, leaving 7 bases between. Germline assignment: CDR1 SGDLS and CDR2 YYNGEE. The CDR3 extends over 15 amino acids. The CDR3 region is CASSVGDSSGNTIYF. CDR3 coding DNA: TGTGCCAGCAGCGTAGGAGATAGCTCTGGAAACACCATATATTTT.

This clone was observed a few times. The chain joins TRBV6-5 to TRBJ2-2; 10 bases map to TRBD1. V was clipped by 4 bases and J by 6 bases; unmatched bases: 2. Germline-derived CDR1 and CDR2 are MNHEY and SVGAGI. The CDR3 runs 14 residues. The CDR3 DNA reads as TGTGCCAGCAGTTTAGGGACAGGGGCCGGGGAGCTGTTTTTT. It specifies CASSLGTGAGELFF.